The clone carrying this T cell receptor (beta chain) was seen a handful of times. Its antigen is still unknown. This record comes from a study of T cell repertoires in cytomegalovirus infection. General study results and limits: Pooled public TCR beta family frequency picked out CMV carriers with the relevant HLA.

V shed 7 bases and J shed 2 bases, with 8 bases lying between them. Looked up from germline, CDR1 is MNHEY and CDR2 is SMNVEV (reference sequence). The CDR3 loop spans 12 amino acids. TCRdb redid the calling of the reads with MiXCR, one entry per CDR3 protein. This table has 700,000 to 900,000 distinct CDR3 sequences, 25% to 35% appearing once. This specimen consisted of cultured CD8+ T cells from PBMCs, obtained from culture after CMV antigen stimulation. This TCR came from a human donor in good health (CMV status not recorded). Some clones in this sample may be carry-over from other donors' samples. The chain has TRBV27 and TRBJ2-5; the D is unclear. This CDR3 reads CASTAEQETQYF. CDR3 nucleotide sequence: TGTGCCAGCACTGCCGAACAAGAGACCCAGTACTTC.